The entry below gives a single T cell receptor (beta chain) sequence along with its context. Its matching antigen is unknown. The data were obtained in a study of shared clonotypes between healthy human individuals. Turning to the study itself: Each donor's CD8 memory used one plate, CD8 naive two, each CD4 subset three.

Each sorted subset replicate got 200 ng genomic DNA, 25,000 to 30,000 genomes. Repertoires were generated with immunoSEQ multiplex PCR, while TCRdb's copy carries only in-frame clones and drops some. The table shows around 2.3 million clones, with more than 90% occurring only once. Findings and limits, study-wide: Blood was the sole source, and tissue repertoires probably differ.

Material: naive CD4+ T cells sorted from blood. The subset was: CD45RA+ positively selected. The clonotype originates from a man aged 18-30 years in good health.

The CDR3 spells CASSRLLATNEKLFF. CDR3 DNA sequence: TGTGCCAGCAGCCGCTTATTAGCAACTAATGAAAAACTGTTTTTT. J is TRBJ1-4 and V is TRBV14; no definite D call. Germline lookup yields CDR1 SGHDN and CDR2 FVKESK. V was cut by 4 bases and J by 0 bases, with 9 bases left in between. This CDR3 contains 15 residues.